This passage covers 7 T cell receptor beta chains from one sample sequenced in a study of graft-versus-host responses after intestinal transplantation. No antigen is known for these receptors. Here immunoSEQ multiplex PCR was the method, and the copy in TCRdb shows in-frame clones only, minus some. The sample includes some 90,000 clones, 80% to 95% of them seen just once. The material sequenced was unstimulated CD8+ T cells sorted from spleen or lymph node cells, taken before intestinal transplant. These TCRs come from a human donor who received an intestinal transplant.

This sequence joins TRBV6-1 and TRBJ1-3; D remains unclear. In germline, CDR1 is MNHNS, CDR2 SASEGT. The CDR3 consists of 16 residues. V lost 1 base and J 0 bases, leaving 10 bases between the germline ends. CDR3 in amino acids: CASSEGHSSSGNTIYF. The CDR3 DNA sequence: TGTGCCAGCAGTGAAGGGCATTCCAGCTCTGGAAACACCATATATTTT.

The chain combines TRBV7-6 with TRBJ1-2; possibly TRBD1 for D (6 bases). CDR1 is SGHVS and CDR2 is FNYEAQ in the germline V gene. This CDR3 has 13 amino acids. The V end was cut by 5 bases, the J end by 4 bases, with 11 bases between. The CDR3 reads CASSPGVGYGYTF. The CDR3 nucleotides are TGTGCCAGCAGCCCAGGGGTCGGCTATGGCTACACCTTC.

The chain links TRBV28 to TRBJ1-2; the match to TRBD1 covers 8 bases. Losses at the gene ends were 6 bases for V and 4 bases for J; bases not matched to a gene: 13. Germline V gene data show CDR1 as MDHEN and CDR2 as SYDVKM. The CDR3 is 16 amino acids. Written as DNA, the CDR3 is TGTGCCAGCAGCTGGGGTGGCGGACAGGGTAGCTATGGCTACACCTTC. Its translation: CASSWGGGQGSYGYTF.

The rearrangement joins TRBV28 to TRBJ2-7; 7 bases map to TRBD2. The CDR3 loop spans 12 amino acids. The germline V gene has CDR1 MDHEN and CDR2 SYDVKM. V lost 6 bases, J lost 6 bases, and 5 bases stayed unmatched. Written as DNA, the CDR3 is TGTGCCAGCAGCCCGGGACTACGCGAGCAGTACTTC. Protein sequence: CASSPGLREQYF.

The chain uses TRBV19 and TRBJ2-1, with D possibly being TRBD1 (5 bases). With 3 bases removed from V and 7 bases from J, the gap between germline ends came to 7 bases. Germline CDR1 reads LNHDA; CDR2 reads SQIVND (reference sequence). The CDR3 spans 12 residues. In nucleotides, the CDR3 is TGTGCCAGTAGTATGGCAGGGAATGAGCAGTTCTTC. Translating gives CASSMAGNEQFF.

J is TRBJ1-2 and V is TRBV4-1, with TRBD1 matching over 7 bases. The V and J ends lost 2 bases and 8 bases, in that order; junction bases with no gene match: 5. The CDR3 loop spans 13 amino acids. CDR1 is MGHRA and CDR2 is YSYEKL in the germline V gene. This CDR3 is CASSQIDREGYTF. The CDR3 nucleotides read TGCGCCAGCAGCCAAATAGACAGGGAAGGCTACACCTTC.

The chain carries TRBV2 and TRBJ2-7; 11 nucleotides match TRBD2. Trimming took 8 bases from V and 6 from J; bases not matched to a gene: 9. Germline V CDR1 and CDR2: SNHLY, FYNNEI. This CDR3 has 14 amino acids. The CDR3 DNA reads as TGTGCCAGCCTTTTAGCGGGGGGGCCTGGCGAGCAGTACTTC. This encodes CASLLAGGPGEQYF.